This TCR beta chain was found in a study of cytomegalovirus exposure and HLA in healthy donors. Study-level background: Prior work identified 95 million to 120 million unique TCR beta sequences in around 170 million T cells.

The primer mix had 60 Vbeta and 13 Jbeta primers. This table comes from immunoSEQ multiplex PCR, and its TCRdb copy is limited to in-frame clones, with some not included. This sample has 150,000 to 160,000 clones; 75% to 85% occur once, and the top ten carry around 5.6%. Details on this clone: Its antigen is not identified.

CDR1 GTSNPN and CDR2 SVGIG come from the germline V gene (reference sequence). The length of the CDR3 is 13 residues. The V gene lost 4 bases and the J gene lost 2 bases, with 11 bases spanning the gap. Overall study results and limits: A later analysis associated 16,951 TCR beta sequences with HLA alleles at a 0.05 false discovery rate. Through in vitro validation, three CMV-associated chains were shown to be specific for CMV antigens.

The TCR sequence derives from a woman aged 40 to 55 in good health and CMV-seropositive. The specimen sequenced was PBMCs. The chain links TRBV30 to TRBJ2-5, with D possibly matching TRBD1 (5 bases). The CDR3 loop is CAWKSGSQETQYF. The CDR3 region has the DNA TGTGCCTGGAAATCAGGGTCGCAAGAGACCCAGTACTTC. Complete variable domain (other parts from reference TRBV30 and TRBJ2-5): SQTIHQWPATLVQPVGSPLSLECTVEGTSNPNLYWYRQAAGRGLQLLFYSVGIGQISSEVPQNLSASRPQDRQFILSSKKLLLSDSGFYLCAWKSGSQETQYFGPGTRLLVL.